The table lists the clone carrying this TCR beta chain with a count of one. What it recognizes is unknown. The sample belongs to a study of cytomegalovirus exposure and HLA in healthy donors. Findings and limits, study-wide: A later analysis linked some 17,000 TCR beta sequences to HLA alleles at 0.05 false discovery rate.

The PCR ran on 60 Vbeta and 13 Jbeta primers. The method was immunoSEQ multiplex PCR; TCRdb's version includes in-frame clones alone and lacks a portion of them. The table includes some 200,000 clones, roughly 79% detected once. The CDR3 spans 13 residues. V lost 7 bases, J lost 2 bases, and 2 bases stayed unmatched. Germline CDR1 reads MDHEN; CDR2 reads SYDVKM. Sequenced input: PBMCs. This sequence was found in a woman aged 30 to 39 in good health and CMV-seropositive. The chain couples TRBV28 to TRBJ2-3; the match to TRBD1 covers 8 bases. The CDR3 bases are TGTGCCAGCACGGACAGGGACACAGATACGCAGTATTTT. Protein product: CASTDRDTDTQYF.